The rows below give T cell receptor beta chains drawn from one sample of a study of T cells in Graves' hyperthyroidism and ophthalmopathy. TCRdb itself ran the multiplex PCR reads through MiXCR, one entry per CDR3 protein. The sample shows 650,000 to 800,000 distinct CDR3 sequences, nearly 45% of them seen only once. Sequencing used peripheral blood or thyroid tissue (not recorded which). Source of these receptors: an adult man with Graves' disease, either hyperthyroidism or ophthalmopathy (not recorded which). The CDR3 runs from the conserved cysteine through the conserved F or W. D genes are given only for firm matches. Only some rows state a clone size, as once, few, many or a class for expanded clones.

clone size	J gene	V gene	D gene	CDR3 protein	CDR3 DNA
.	TRBJ2-7	TRBV5-1	.	CASSSGQSQGDEQYF	TGCGCCAGCAGCTCGGGACAATCACAAGGCGACGAGCAGTACTTC
.	TRBJ1-2	TRBV11-1	TRBD1	CASTRPGTGPFEGYTF	TGTGCCAGCACCCGCCCAGGGACAGGCCCCTTCGAGGGCTACACCTTC
many	TRBJ1-5	TRBV24-1	.	CATSEQSNQPQHF	TGTGCCACCAGTGAACAGAGCAATCAGCCCCAGCATTTT
few	TRBJ1-2	TRBV5-1	.	CASSLGQNGYTF	TGCGCCAGCAGCTTAGGGCAGAACGGCTACACCTTC
many	TRBJ1-1	TRBV10-3	TRBD1	CASRQGRNTEAFF	TGTGCCAGCCGACAGGGGAGGAACACTGAAGCTTTCTTT
.	TRBJ2-6	TRBV2	TRBD1	CASSAGQGSSGANVLTF	TGTGCCAGCAGTGCGGGACAGGGAAGCTCTGGGGCCAACGTCCTGACTTTC
many	TRBJ1-2	TRBV5-1	TRBD1	CASSLDRVSYGYTF	TGCGCCAGCAGCCTGGACAGGGTGTCTTACGGCTACACCTTC
few	TRBJ1-2	TRBV20-1	TRBD1	CSAFVDRFPYGYTF	TGCAGTGCTTTCGTGGACAGGTTCCCATATGGCTACACCTTC
many	TRBJ1-1	TRBV29-1	.	CSVDNRRNEAFF	TGCAGCGTTGATAACAGGAGGAATGAAGCTTTCTTT
few	TRBJ2-5	TRBV7-9	.	CASSSPAWEEETQYF	TGTGCCAGCAGCTCCCCGGCCTGGGAGGAGGAGACCCAGTACTTC
.	TRBJ1-1	TRBV6-6	.	CASSLWGDTEAFF	TGTGCCAGCAGCCTTTGGGGGGACACTGAAGCTTTCTTT
few	TRBJ2-7	TRBV7-2	.	CASSLASTGLYEQYF	TGTGCCAGCAGCTTAGCGAGCACAGGGCTCTACGAGCAGTACTTC
.	TRBJ1-1	TRBV10-3	.	CASVRTEAFF	TGTGCCAGCGTACGTACTGAAGCTTTCTTT
.	TRBJ1-2	TRBV10-3	.	CAIREPPKNYGYTF	TGTGCCATCAGGGAGCCCCCAAAAAACTATGGCTACACCTTC
.	TRBJ1-1	TRBV10-2	TRBD1	CASSRNQGAGTEAFF	TGCGCCAGCAGTAGAAACCAGGGGGCAGGTACTGAAGCTTTCTTT
many	TRBJ2-7	TRBV7-9	TRBD1	CASGPGQGSYEQYF	TGTGCCAGCGGGCCCGGACAGGGATCCTACGAGCAGTACTTC
.	TRBJ2-5	TRBV12-3/TRBV12-4	.	CASSLTERETQYF	TGTGCCAGCAGTTTGACTGAGCGGGAGACCCAGTACTTC
many	TRBJ1-5	TRBV12-3/TRBV12-4	TRBD1	CASRRDRKGNQPQHF	TGTGCCAGCAGGAGGGACAGGAAGGGCAATCAGCCCCAGCATTTT
few	TRBJ1-5	TRBV19	.	CASSAGDAWNQPQHF	TGTGCCAGTAGTGCAGGGGATGCGTGGAATCAGCCCCAGCATTTT
many	TRBJ1-1	TRBV7-8	TRBD1	CASSGWDRGHTEAFF	TGTGCCAGCAGCGGGTGGGACAGGGGGCACACTGAAGCTTTCTTT
many	TRBJ1-6	TRBV7-2	.	CASSLYLNSPLHF	TGTGCCAGCAGCTTGTACCTCAATTCACCCCTCCACTTT
.	TRBJ1-4	TRBV20-1	TRBD1	CSADRGTF	TGCAGTGCCGACAGGGGAACCTTT
many	TRBJ2-5	TRBV29-1	.	CSARGVQETQYF	TGCAGCGCAAGGGGTGTCCAAGAGACCCAGTACTTC
few	TRBJ1-4	TRBV12-3/TRBV12-4	.	CASSTGPRNEKLFF	TGTGCCAGCAGCACAGGACCGCGTAATGAAAAACTGTTTTTT
many	TRBJ2-5	TRBV15	TRBD2	CATSRELGGFRETQYF	TGTGCCACCAGCAGAGAGCTCGGGGGGTTCAGGGAGACCCAGTACTTC
.	TRBJ2-3	TRBV29-1	.	CSVDTGTDTQYF	TGCAGCGTTGATACGGGCACAGATACGCAGTATTTT
.	TRBJ2-7	TRBV5-1	TRBD1	CASSFGQGMDEQYF	TGCGCCAGCAGCTTTGGACAGGGTATGGACGAGCAGTACTTC
.	TRBJ1-1	TRBV6-6	TRBD1	CASSNRQGARAEAFF	TGTGCCAGCAGTAACAGACAGGGGGCTCGGGCTGAAGCTTTCTTT
many	TRBJ1-2	TRBV15	.	CATSRDTQGSEYGYTF	TGTGCCACCAGCAGAGACACTCAGGGGTCGGAGTATGGCTACACCTTC
.	TRBJ2-5	TRBV29-1	.	CSVVGETQYF	TGCAGCGTTGTGGGTGAGACCCAGTACTTC
.	TRBJ1-2	TRBV4-1	TRBD1	CASSQGESTGGGYTF	TGCGCCAGCAGCCAAGGAGAAAGTACAGGGGGTGGCTACACCTTC
many	TRBJ2-7	TRBV7-9	.	CASSWRSGSSYEQYF	TGTGCCAGCAGCTGGCGTTCGGGGAGCTCCTACGAGCAGTACTTC
.	TRBJ2-7	TRBV6-5	TRBD1	CASRRQGPHEQYF	TGTGCCAGCAGGCGACAGGGCCCCCACGAGCAGTACTTC
few	TRBJ2-5	TRBV20-1	TRBD1	CSATGQGHLQETQYF	TGCAGTGCTACGGGACAGGGCCATCTCCAAGAGACCCAGTACTTC
.	TRBJ2-5	TRBV20-1	TRBD2	CSATSLNGLAEESQYF	TGCAGTGCTACCAGTCTAAATGGACTAGCGGAAGAGTCCCAGTACTTC
.	TRBJ2-2	TRBV7-9	.	CASSGAELSSTGELFF	TGTGCCAGCAGCGGCGCGGAACTGTCGAGCACCGGGGAGCTGTTTTTT
many	TRBJ1-2	TRBV29-1	.	CSVRDPDSRGYTF	TGCAGCGTTAGGGACCCGGACTCCAGAGGCTACACCTTC
.	TRBJ1-6	TRBV14	TRBD1	CASRHGTAPNSPLHF	TGTGCCAGCAGACACGGGACAGCGCCGAATTCACCCCTCCACTTT
.	TRBJ2-2	TRBV2	.	CAPPGLHTGELFF	TGTGCCCCACCGGGACTTCACACCGGGGAGCTGTTTTTT
many	TRBJ1-6	TRBV10-3	.	CAISETGFNSPLHF	TGTGCCATCAGTGAAACAGGGTTTAATTCACCCCTCCACTTT
once	TRBJ2-7	TRBV10-3	TRBD1	CAMGTDRAYEQYF	TGTGCCATGGGGACGGACAGGGCCTACGAGCAGTACTTC